Shown below are 14 T cell receptor beta chains from a single sample sequenced in a study of Ad26.COV2.S vaccination and SARS-CoV-2 variants. Treatment given: roughly 18 received Ad26.COV2.S at low or high dose, single or two shots; about five received placebo; per-sample allocation not given. Repertoires come from day 63 after the first vaccine or placebo injection. Profiled with immunoSEQ multiplex PCR; TCRdb holds only in-frame clones, not every one. The sample yields over 400,000 clones, about 90% seen once. Sequencing used peripheral blood, obtained in a trial of Ad26.COV2.S vaccine versus placebo. These receptors were obtained from a person aged 18-60 years who received the Ad26.COV2.S COVID-19 vaccine or a placebo.

V gene TRBV5-4 combines with J gene TRBJ2-1; 8 positions agree with TRBD2. The junction had 10 bases not matched to a gene; V was cut back by 4 bases and J by 16 bases. From germline, CDR1 is SGHNT and CDR2 YYREEE (reference sequence). CDR3 length equals 12 residues. This chain's CDR3 is CASSQEREPAFF. The CDR3 nucleotides read TGTGCCAGCAGCCAAGAGCGGGAGCCCGCCTTCTTC. The whole variable domain, remainder taken from reference TRBV5-4 and TRBJ2-1, is ETGVTQSPTHLIKTRGQQVTLRCSSQSGHNTVSWYQQALGQGPQFIFQYYREEENGRGNFPPRFSGLQFPNYSSELNVNALELDDSALYLCASSQEREPAFFGPGTRLTVL.

This chain connects TRBV5-4 to TRBJ2-3, with D hard to call. V was trimmed by 4 bases and J by 1 base, leaving 16 bases between them. Germline loops: CDR1 SGHNT, CDR2 YYREEE (reference sequence). The CDR3 length is 16 residues. Here the CDR3 reads CASSPHRRDRTDTQYF. CDR3 bases: TGTGCCAGCAGCCCCCACCGAAGGGATCGCACAGATACGCAGTATTTT.

This sequence joins TRBV30 and TRBJ2-2; maybe TRBD2 (6 bases). CDR3 length: 15 amino acids. Germline CDR1 reads GTSNPN; CDR2 reads SVGIG (reference sequence). V was cut by 2 bases and J by 5 bases, with 15 bases left in between. DNA of the CDR3: TGTGCCTGGAGTAGGAGGGACCCACGGACCGGGGAGCTGTTTTTT. The encoded protein is CAWSRRDPRTGELFF.

V gene TRBV15 combines with J gene TRBJ2-1; possibly TRBD1 for D (5 bases). Looked up from germline, CDR1 is LNHNV and CDR2 is YYDKDF (reference sequence). The CDR3 has 16 amino acids. V was trimmed by 3 bases and J by 0 bases, leaving 12 bases between them. The CDR3 protein is CATSRQGVGSYNEQFF. Written as DNA, the CDR3 is TGTGCCACCAGCAGGCAGGGTGTAGGCTCCTACAATGAGCAGTTCTTC.

This chain connects TRBV2 to TRBJ1-4, with D maybe TRBD1 (6 bases). Germline loops: CDR1 SNHLY, CDR2 FYNNEI. V shed 6 bases and J shed 7 bases, with 18 bases lying between them. The length of the CDR3 is 15 residues. For the CDR3, the DNA is TGTGCCAGCAGCAGCCAGGGGTCCAAGACTGAAAAACTGTTTTTT. It yields the protein CASSSQGSKTEKLFF.

The chain links TRBV11-2 to TRBJ2-3, with D perhaps being TRBD1 or TRBD2 (5 bases each). CDR3 length equals 20 residues. In germline, CDR1 is SGHAT, CDR2 FQNNGV. The ends were cut back, 0 bases at V and 6 bases at J, with 28 bases in the middle. CDR3 nucleotides: TGTGCCAGCAGCTTAGATCCCCCCGTCGTGGGACGGTCGGTGACGGATACGCAGTATTTT. Translated, it gives CASSLDPPVVGRSVTDTQYF. The full variable domain, completed using reference TRBV11-2 and TRBJ2-3, is EAGVAQSPRYKIIEKRQSVAFWCNPISGHATLYWYQQILGQGPKLLIQFQNNGVVDDSQLPKDRFSAERLKGVDSTLKIQPAKLEDSAVYLCASSLDPPVVGRSVTDTQYFGPGTRLTVL.

For the CDR3, the DNA is TGTGCCAGCAGCGTAGAACAGACTGGCCGGACCCAGTACTTC. This encodes CASSVEQTGRTQYF. V usage is TRBV9 and J usage is TRBJ2-5; no reliable D call. The CDR3 runs 14 residues. CDR1 is SGDLS and CDR2 is YYNGEE in the germline V gene. Between the trimmed V and J ends, which lost 0 bases and 7 bases, there was a span of 13 bases.

V usage is TRBV5-1 and J usage is TRBJ2-1, with TRBD2 matching over 8 bases. Germline V gives CDR1 SGHRS, CDR2 YFSETQ. J lost 6 bases, V lost 6 bases, and 11 bases had no gene match. CDR3 length: 15 amino acids. The CDR3 spells CASKLSGDPFNEQFF. The CDR3, as DNA: TGCGCCAGCAAGCTTAGCGGGGACCCATTCAATGAGCAGTTCTTC.

V and J are TRBV9 and TRBJ2-2; possible D gene TRBD1, 6 bases. This CDR3 has 14 residues. Germline V gene data show CDR1 as SGDLS and CDR2 as YYNGEE. V lost 3 bases and J 7 bases, leaving 13 bases between the germline ends. CDR3 sequence reads: CASSADSAYGELFF. CDR3 coding DNA: TGTGCCAGCAGCGCGGACAGTGCTTACGGGGAGCTGTTTTTT.

This chain connects TRBV7-9 to TRBJ2-5; either TRBD1 or TRBD2 may supply D (5 bases each). Germline V lookup: CDR1 SEHNR, CDR2 FQNEAQ (reference sequence). Trimming removed 0 bases from V and 1 base from J, with 9 bases in between. The CDR3 sequence is 15 residues long. The CDR3 DNA is TGTGCCAGCAGCTTAGCGTTAGGGACCCAAGAGACCCAGTACTTC. It is translated as CASSLALGTQETQYF.

The chain couples TRBV4-1 to TRBJ1-4; D is perhaps TRBD1 (6 bases). V was clipped by 8 bases and J by 0 bases, with 19 bases between them. The CDR3 totals 17 residues. CDR1 and CDR2 (germline): MGHRA, YSYEKL. This chain's CDR3 is CASGHPGRGATNEKLFF. CDR3 nucleotide sequence: TGCGCCAGCGGACACCCCGGGAGGGGGGCAACTAATGAAAAACTGTTTTTT.

The chain employs TRBV19 and TRBJ2-1, with D possibly being TRBD2 (5 bases). There are 15 residues in the CDR3. Deletions cut 4 bases from V and 6 bases from J, with 16 bases between. CDR1 and CDR2 (germline): LNHDA, SQIVND (reference sequence). The CDR3 region is CASSRGITAGNEQFF. The CDR3 region has the DNA TGTGCCAGTAGTAGAGGGATAACGGCGGGCAATGAGCAGTTCTTC.

Worth noting for this clone: The same CDR3 arises from other DNA sequences in this sample as well. The V call is TRBV19, the J call TRBJ1-1, with D possibly matching TRBD1 (5 bases). CDR1 is LNHDA, CDR2 SQIVND, per germline (reference sequence). The length of the CDR3 is 12 residues. V gave up 6 bases and J gave up 5 bases, with 10 bases separating them. CDR3 sequence reads: CASRTGGTEAFF. In nucleotides, the CDR3 is TGTGCCAGTAGAACAGGAGGAACTGAAGCTTTCTTT.

For this clone: This sample also contains other DNA sequences that code for the same CDR3. The rearrangement links TRBV18 to TRBJ1-1; 12 positions agree with TRBD1. The trim removed 0 bases at V and 2 bases at J, leaving 4 bases unmatched. The CDR3 consists of 17 residues. The germline V gene encodes CDR1 KGHSH and CDR2 LQKENI. In DNA form, the CDR3 reads TGTGCCAGCTCACCACCAGGGACAGGGGGCCTTAACACTGAAGCTTTCTTT. Amino acid sequence: CASSPPGTGGLNTEAFF.